The 14 T cell receptor beta chains given below trace back to one sample, sequenced in a study of T cell repertoires in cytomegalovirus infection. TCRdb passed the reads through MiXCR, listing each CDR3 protein once. The repertoire holds 150,000 to 200,000 distinct CDR3 sequences, with around 15% as singletons. The specimen was PBMCs. These receptors came from a human donor in good health (CMV status not recorded). Some clones in this sample may be carry-over from other donors' samples.

The sample holds many counts of this clonotype. V is TRBV6-2 or TRBV6-3 and J is TRBJ2-7, with a possible D match to TRBD2 (5 bases). The germline V and J ends were trimmed by 4 bases and 2 bases, with 15 bases remaining between them. CDR1 and CDR2 (germline): MNHEY, SVGEGT. This CDR3 has 15 residues. The CDR3 reads CASSWEERRTYEQYF. The CDR3 nucleotides are TGTGCCAGCAGTTGGGAAGAGCGGAGAACCTACGAGCAGTACTTC.

DNA of the CDR3: TGCGCCAGCAGCTTAGGACAGGCAACGAATGAGCAGTTCTTC. Translation: CASSLGQATNEQFF. The V gene is TRBV5-1, the J gene TRBJ2-1; 7 nucleotides match TRBD1. The CDR3 loop spans 14 amino acids. Germline V gives CDR1 SGHRS, CDR2 YFSETQ. With V trimmed by 2 bases and J by 7 bases, 6 bases remained unmatched. Combining the CDR3 with reference TRBV5-1 and TRBJ2-1 gives the whole variable domain KAGVTQTPRYLIKTRGQQVTLSCSPISGHRSVSWYQQTPGQGLQFLFEYFSETQRNKGNFPGRFSGRQFSNSRSEMNVSTLELGDSALYLCASSLGQATNEQFFGPGTRLTVL.

The rearrangement joins TRBV6-2 or TRBV6-3 to TRBJ2-5; D ambiguous. V lost 7 bases and J 1 base, leaving 16 bases between the germline ends. Germline values: CDR1 MNHEY, CDR2 SVGEGT. This CDR3 spans 15 amino acids. The CDR3 DNA reads TGTGCCAGCACCCCTACTTTTGCGAGCCAAGAGACCCAGTACTTC. As protein: CASTPTFASQETQYF.

This clonotype was found a few times. V and J are TRBV29-1 and TRBJ2-1; D is unresolved. CDR1 is SQVTM, CDR2 ANQGSEA, per germline. The CDR3 length is 14 residues. V was clipped by 6 bases and J by 0 bases, with 12 bases between them. The CDR3 region has the DNA TGCAGCGTCCCCGGCTCGAGCTCCTACAATGAGCAGTTCTTC. It yields the protein CSVPGSSSYNEQFF.

The V gene is TRBV14, the J gene TRBJ2-3, with TRBD1 matching over 7 bases. Germline CDR1 reads SGHDN; CDR2 reads FVKESK. J gave up 6 bases and V 4 bases, and 10 bases lay outside the gene matches. The CDR3 is 15 residues long. The CDR3, as DNA: TGTGCCAGCAGCCCTCCGGGACAGCGTTTGGATACGCAGTATTTT. It translates to CASSPPGQRLDTQYF.

The chain is built from TRBV7-9 and TRBJ1-4, with D perhaps matching TRBD1 (5 bases). The CDR3 is made up of 15 amino acids. V lost 3 bases to trimming and J lost 3 bases, with 11 bases between them. The V gene's germline CDR1 is SEHNR and CDR2 FQNEAQ (reference sequence). CDR3 protein: CASSFFGAANEKLFF. DNA of the CDR3: TGTGCCAGCAGCTTCTTCGGGGCGGCTAATGAAAAACTGTTTTTT.

The table lists this clonotype with many counts. V usage is TRBV20-1 and J usage is TRBJ1-4; D is unresolved. Trimming took 3 bases from V and 7 from J, leaving 15 bases between them. The CDR3 is 14 residues long. CDR1 DFQATT and CDR2 SNEGSKA come from the germline V gene (reference sequence). This chain's CDR3 is CSASGPRSGEKLFF. The DNA of the CDR3 is TGCAGTGCTAGCGGTCCCCGTTCGGGTGAAAAACTGTTTTTT.

This chain joins TRBV9 and TRBJ2-2; D gene uncertain. The ends were cut back, 0 bases at V and 11 bases at J, with 11 bases in the middle. The CDR3 length is 13 residues. Germline V gives CDR1 SGDLS, CDR2 YYNGEE. The CDR3 DNA reads as TGTGCCAGCAGCGTAGCCCCGTATCTTGAGCTGTTTTTT. Translation: CASSVAPYLELFF.

This chain uses TRBV20-1 with TRBJ1-5; D remains unclear. V lost 8 bases and J lost 5, with 13 bases in between. Germline V CDR1 and CDR2: DFQATT, SNEGSKA (reference sequence). CDR3 length: 12 residues. CDR3 DNA: TGCAGTTTAGGGTCGGGTGATCAGCCCCAGCATTTT. It is translated as CSLGSGDQPQHF.

In its sample, this clonotype was seen a few times. V is TRBV5-1 and J is TRBJ2-5; TRBD1 aligns across 10 bases. After removal of 0 bases from V and 5 bases from J, the junction contained 4 bases not matched to a gene. The CDR3 contains 15 residues. Germline loops: CDR1 SGHRS, CDR2 YFSETQ. CDR3 amino acids: CASSLATGGPETQYF. The CDR3 DNA is TGCGCCAGCAGCTTGGCGACAGGGGGCCCCGAGACCCAGTACTTC.

This clonotype was observed many times. The gene calls are TRBV6-2 or TRBV6-3 and TRBJ2-3; no firm D call. CDR3 length: 15 residues. Between the trimmed V and J ends, which lost 2 bases and 6 bases, there was a span of 15 bases. CDR1 is MNHEY and CDR2 is SVGEGT in the germline V gene. The CDR3 bases are TGTGCCAGCAGTTACGCCCAGGACCAAGGGGATACGCAGTATTTT. Translating gives CASSYAQDQGDTQYF.

This clonotype was observed at least ten times. V is TRBV7-2 and J is TRBJ1-5, with TRBD1 matching over 10 bases. Germline V CDR1 and CDR2: SGHTA, FQGNSA. V shed 4 bases and J 5 bases; nucleotides not matched to a gene: 2. This CDR3 has 14 residues. CDR3 loop: CASSSGQGYQPQHF. CDR3 nucleotide sequence: TGTGCCAGCAGCTCGGGACAGGGGTATCAGCCCCAGCATTTT.

The chain links TRBV29-1 to TRBJ2-6; TRBD1 matches at 7 bases. CDR3 length equals 15 residues. The V gene's germline CDR1 is SQVTM and CDR2 ANQGSEA. With V trimmed by 3 bases and J by 1 base, 3 bases remained unmatched. The CDR3 DNA reads as TGCAGCGTTGAGGCAGGGGGATCTGGGGCCAACGTCCTGACTTTC. It encodes CSVEAGGSGANVLTF.

This clonotype was seen more than once but under ten times. V gene TRBV3-1 combines with J gene TRBJ1-2; TRBD1 agrees at 9 bases. Unmatched junction bases numbered 7, after V lost 1 base and J lost 7 bases. The CDR3 covers 15 residues. Germline CDR1 and CDR2: LGHDT and YNNKEL (reference sequence). In DNA form, the CDR3 reads TGTGCCAGCAGCCAAGCGGAACAGGGGGCGCTTGGCTACACCTTC. Translating it yields CASSQAEQGALGYTF. The variable domain in full, completed from reference TRBV3-1 and TRBJ1-2, reads DTAVSQTPKYLVTQMGNDKSIKCEQNLGHDTMYWYKQDSKKFLKIMFSYNNKELIINETVPNRFSPKSPDKAHLNLHINSLELGDSAVYFCASSQAEQGALGYTFGSGTRLTVV.